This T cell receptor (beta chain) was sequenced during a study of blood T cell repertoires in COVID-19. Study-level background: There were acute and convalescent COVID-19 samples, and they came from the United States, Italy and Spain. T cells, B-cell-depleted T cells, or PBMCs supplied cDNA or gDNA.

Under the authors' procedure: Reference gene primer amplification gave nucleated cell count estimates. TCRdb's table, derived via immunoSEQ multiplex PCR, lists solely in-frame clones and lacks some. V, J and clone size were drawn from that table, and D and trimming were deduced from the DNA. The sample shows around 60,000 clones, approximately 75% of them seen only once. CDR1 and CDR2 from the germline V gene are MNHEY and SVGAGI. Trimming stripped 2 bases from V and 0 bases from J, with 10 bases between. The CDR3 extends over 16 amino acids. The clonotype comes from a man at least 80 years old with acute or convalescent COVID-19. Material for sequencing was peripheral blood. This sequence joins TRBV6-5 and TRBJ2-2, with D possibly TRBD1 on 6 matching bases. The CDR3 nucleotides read TGTGCCAGCAGTTACGGGACATATGCGAACACCGGGGAGCTGTTTTTT. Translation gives CASSYGTYANTGELFF.